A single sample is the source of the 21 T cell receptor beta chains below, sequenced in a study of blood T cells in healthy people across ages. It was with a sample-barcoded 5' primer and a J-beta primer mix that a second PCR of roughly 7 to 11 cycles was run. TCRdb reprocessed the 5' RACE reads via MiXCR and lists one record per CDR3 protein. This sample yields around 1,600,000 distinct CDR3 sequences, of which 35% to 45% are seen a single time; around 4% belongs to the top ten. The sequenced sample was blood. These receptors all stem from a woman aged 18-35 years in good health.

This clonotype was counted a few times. This chain's CDR3 is CASSTTSTGFAEGYTF. Here the CDR3 DNA reads TGCGCCAGCAGCACTACTTCGACAGGGTTTGCTGAAGGCTACACCTTC. This chain uses TRBV4-3 with TRBJ1-2; TRBD1 agrees at 7 bases. Germline V gives CDR1 LGHNA, CDR2 YSLEER. The CDR3 covers 16 residues. The trim removed 5 bases at V and 8 bases at J, leaving 17 bases unmatched.

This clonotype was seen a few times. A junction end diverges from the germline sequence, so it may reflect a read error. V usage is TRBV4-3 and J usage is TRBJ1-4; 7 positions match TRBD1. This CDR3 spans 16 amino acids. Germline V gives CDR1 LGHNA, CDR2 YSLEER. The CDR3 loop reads CASSQATGTANEKLFF. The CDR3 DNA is TGCGCCAGCAGTCAAGCTACCGGGACAGCTAATGAAAAACTGTTTTTT.

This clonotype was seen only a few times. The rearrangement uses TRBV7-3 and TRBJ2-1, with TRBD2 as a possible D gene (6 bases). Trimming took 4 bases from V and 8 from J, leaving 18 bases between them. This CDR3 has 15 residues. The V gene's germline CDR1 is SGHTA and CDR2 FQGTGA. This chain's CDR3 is CASSSRTGDRDEQFF. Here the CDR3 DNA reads TGTGCCAGCAGCTCACGGACGGGAGATCGCGATGAGCAGTTCTTC.

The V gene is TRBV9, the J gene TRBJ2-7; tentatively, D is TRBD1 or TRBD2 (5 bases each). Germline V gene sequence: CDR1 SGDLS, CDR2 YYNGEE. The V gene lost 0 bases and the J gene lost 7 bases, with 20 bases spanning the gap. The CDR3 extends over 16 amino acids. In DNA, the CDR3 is TGTGCCAGCAGCGTAGGGTCGGGGCTAGCCTACAATGAGCAGTACTTC. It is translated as CASSVGSGLAYNEQYF.

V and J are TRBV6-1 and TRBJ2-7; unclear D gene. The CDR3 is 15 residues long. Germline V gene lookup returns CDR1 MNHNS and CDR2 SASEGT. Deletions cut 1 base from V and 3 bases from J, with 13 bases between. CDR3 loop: CASSEGALRLYEQYF. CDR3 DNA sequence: TGTGCCAGCAGTGAAGGGGCCCTACGACTCTACGAGCAGTACTTC.

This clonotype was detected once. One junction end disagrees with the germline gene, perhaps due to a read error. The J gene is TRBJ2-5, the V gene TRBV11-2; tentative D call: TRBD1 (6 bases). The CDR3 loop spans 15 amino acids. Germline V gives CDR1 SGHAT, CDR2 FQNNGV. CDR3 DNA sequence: TGTGCCAGCAGCGCAGTCGCCAGGGGACAAGAGGCCCAGTACTTC. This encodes CASSAVARGQEAQYF. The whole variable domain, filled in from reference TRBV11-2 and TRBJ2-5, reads EAGVAQSPRYKIIEKRQSVAFWCNPISGHATLYWYQQILGQGPKLLIQFQNNGVVDDSQLPKDRFSAERLKGVDSTLKIQPAKLEDSAVYLCASSAVARGQEAQYFGPGTRLLVL.

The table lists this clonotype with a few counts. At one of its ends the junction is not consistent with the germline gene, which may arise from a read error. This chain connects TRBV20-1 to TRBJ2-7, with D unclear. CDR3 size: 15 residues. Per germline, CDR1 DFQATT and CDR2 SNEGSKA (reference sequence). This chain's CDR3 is CSARAPTPRVSEQYF. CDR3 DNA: TGCAGTGCGAGAGCCCCGACCCCCCGTGTCTCCGAGCAGTACTTC.

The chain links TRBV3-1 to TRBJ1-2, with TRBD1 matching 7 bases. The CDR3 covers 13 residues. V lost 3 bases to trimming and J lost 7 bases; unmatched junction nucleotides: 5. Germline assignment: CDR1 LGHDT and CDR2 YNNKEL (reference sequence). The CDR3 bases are TGTGCCAGCAGCCACGGACAGGCACCTGGCTACACCTTC. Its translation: CASSHGQAPGYTF.

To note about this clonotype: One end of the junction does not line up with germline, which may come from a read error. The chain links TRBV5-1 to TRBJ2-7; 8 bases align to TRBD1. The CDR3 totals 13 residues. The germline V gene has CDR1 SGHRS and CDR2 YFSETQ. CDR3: CAGSATGVYEQYF. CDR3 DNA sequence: TGCGCCGGCAGCGCGACAGGGGTTTACGAGCAGTACTTC.

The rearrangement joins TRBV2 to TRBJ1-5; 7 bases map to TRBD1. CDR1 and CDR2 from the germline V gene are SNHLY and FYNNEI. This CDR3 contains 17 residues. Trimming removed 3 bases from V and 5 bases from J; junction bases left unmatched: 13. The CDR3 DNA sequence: TGTGCCAGCAGTGAGAAGGGGACAGTAGAGTTTTATCAGCCCCAGCATTTT. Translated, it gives CASSEKGTVEFYQPQHF.

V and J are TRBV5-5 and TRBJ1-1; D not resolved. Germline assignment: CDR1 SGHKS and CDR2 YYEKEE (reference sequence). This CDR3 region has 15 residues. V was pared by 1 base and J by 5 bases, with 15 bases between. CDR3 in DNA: TGTGCCAGCAGCTTGATGATGGGCGGGAGGACTGAAGCTTTCTTT. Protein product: CASSLMMGGRTEAFF.

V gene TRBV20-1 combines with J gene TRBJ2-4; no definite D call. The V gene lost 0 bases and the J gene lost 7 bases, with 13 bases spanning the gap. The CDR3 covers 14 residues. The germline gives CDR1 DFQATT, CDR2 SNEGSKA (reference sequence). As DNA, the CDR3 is TGCAGTGCTAGAGATACGAGTAAAGGGAACATTCAGTACTTC. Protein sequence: CSARDTSKGNIQYF.

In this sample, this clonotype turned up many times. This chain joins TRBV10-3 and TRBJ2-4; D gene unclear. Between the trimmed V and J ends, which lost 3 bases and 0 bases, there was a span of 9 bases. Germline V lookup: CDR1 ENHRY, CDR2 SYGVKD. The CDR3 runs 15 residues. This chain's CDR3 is CAISDQTVAKNIQYF. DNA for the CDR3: TGTGCCATCAGTGACCAGACGGTAGCCAAAAACATTCAGTACTTC.

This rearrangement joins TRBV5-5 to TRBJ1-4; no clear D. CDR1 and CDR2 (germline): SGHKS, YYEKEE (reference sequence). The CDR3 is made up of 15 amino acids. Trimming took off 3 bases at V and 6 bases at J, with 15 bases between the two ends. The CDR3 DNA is TGTGCCAGCAGCTACCTAGACGGGGTAGATGAAAAACTGTTTTTT. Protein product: CASSYLDGVDEKLFF.

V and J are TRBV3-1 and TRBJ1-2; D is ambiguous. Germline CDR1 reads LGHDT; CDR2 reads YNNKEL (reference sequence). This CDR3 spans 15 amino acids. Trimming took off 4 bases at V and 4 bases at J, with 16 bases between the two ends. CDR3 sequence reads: CASSRIGWPVYGYTF. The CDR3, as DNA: TGTGCCAGCAGCCGGATCGGGTGGCCGGTCTATGGCTACACCTTC.

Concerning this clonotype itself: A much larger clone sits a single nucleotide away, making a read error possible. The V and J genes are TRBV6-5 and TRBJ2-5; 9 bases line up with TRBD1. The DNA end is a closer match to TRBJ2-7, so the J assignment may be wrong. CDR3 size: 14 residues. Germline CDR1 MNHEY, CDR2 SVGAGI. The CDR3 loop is CTSSYWGQGSEQYF. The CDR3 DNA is TGTACCAGCAGTTACTGGGGACAGGGTAGCGAGCAGTACTTC.

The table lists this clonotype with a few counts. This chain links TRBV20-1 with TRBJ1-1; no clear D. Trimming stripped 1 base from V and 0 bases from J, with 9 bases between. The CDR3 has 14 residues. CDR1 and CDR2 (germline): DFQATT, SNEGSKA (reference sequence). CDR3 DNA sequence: TGCAGTGCTAGAGGGGATAGGATGAACACTGAAGCTTTCTTT. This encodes CSARGDRMNTEAFF.

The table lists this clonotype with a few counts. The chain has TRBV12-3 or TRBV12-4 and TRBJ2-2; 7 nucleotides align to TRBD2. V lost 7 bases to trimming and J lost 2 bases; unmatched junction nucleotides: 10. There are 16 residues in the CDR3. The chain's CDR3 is CASTRAGRINTGELFF. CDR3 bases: TGTGCCAGCACCCGAGCGGGGCGGATTAACACCGGGGAGCTGTTTTTT.

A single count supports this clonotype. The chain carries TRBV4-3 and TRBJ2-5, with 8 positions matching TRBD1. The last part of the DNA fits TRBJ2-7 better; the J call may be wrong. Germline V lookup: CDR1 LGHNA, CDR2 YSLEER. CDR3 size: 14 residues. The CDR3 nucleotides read TGCGCCAGCAGCCAACTGGACAGGGTCCACGAGCAGTACTTC. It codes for CASSQLDRVHEQYF.

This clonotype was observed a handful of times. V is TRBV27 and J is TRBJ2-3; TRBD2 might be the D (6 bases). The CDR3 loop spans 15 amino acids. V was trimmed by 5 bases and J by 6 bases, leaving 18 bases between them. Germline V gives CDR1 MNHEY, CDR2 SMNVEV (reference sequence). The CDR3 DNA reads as TGTGCCAGCAGTCCCTCAGGCGGGAAAGGGGATACGCAGTATTTT. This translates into CASSPSGGKGDTQYF.

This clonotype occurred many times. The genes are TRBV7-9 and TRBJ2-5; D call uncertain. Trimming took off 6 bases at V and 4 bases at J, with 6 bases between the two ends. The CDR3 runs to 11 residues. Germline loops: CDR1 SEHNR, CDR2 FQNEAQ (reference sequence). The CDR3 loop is CASSTAETQYF. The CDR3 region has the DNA TGTGCCAGCAGTACTGCAGAGACCCAGTACTTC.